In this sample, the clone carrying this T cell receptor beta chain turned up a few times. This same CDR3 is encoded by further DNA sequences in the sample. TCRdb's copy holds only in-frame clones and misses some; the assay was immunoSEQ multiplex PCR. The sample gives fewer than 600,000 clones, roughly three quarters of which show up once; around 11% is in the top ten. The data derive from a study of shared clonotypes between healthy human individuals. V lost 4 bases, J lost 6 bases, and 1 base lay in between. This CDR3 is built from 10 residues. CDR1 is MDHEN, CDR2 SYDVKM, per germline. The chain combines TRBV28 with TRBJ2-1, with D uncertain. Material: PBMCs. The TCR sequence derives from a woman aged 40 to 50 in good health. Some clones in this sample may be carry-over from other donors' samples. This CDR3 reads CASSSNEQFF. CDR3 bases: TGTGCCAGCAGTTCCAATGAGCAGTTCTTC. Complete variable domain (other parts from reference TRBV28 and TRBJ2-1): DVKVTQSSRYLVKRTGEKVFLECVQDMDHENMFWYRQDPGLGLRLIYFSYDVKMKEKGDIPEGYSVSREKKERFSLILESASTNQTSMYLCASSSNEQFFGPGTRLTVL.